This entry is about one T cell receptor (beta chain). Its target is unknown. One end of the junction does not line up with germline, which may come from a read error. This sample was taken from a study of blood T cells in healthy people across ages. The study, taken as a whole, reports: Naive T cell percentage by flow cytometry tracked strongly with beta diversity. Since the PBMCs were unsorted, naive and antigen-experienced cells could not be conclusively compared.

A second PCR of roughly 7 to 11 cycles used a sample-barcoded 5' primer and a J-beta primer mix. TCRdb independently ran MiXCR on the 5' RACE reads; one entry per CDR3 protein. The data contain 1.2 million to 1.5 million distinct CDR3 sequences, around 59% of them singletons. The CDR3 is 14 residues long. Germline CDR1 MGHDK, CDR2 SYGVNS. The material sequenced was blood. The V and J genes are TRBV25-1 and TRBJ2-2; unclear D gene. The TCR comes from a young man in good health. The CDR3 region is CTSSPRQNTGELFF. CDR3 in DNA: TGTACCAGCAGTCCCAGACAGAACACCGGGGAGCTGTTTTTT. Based on the CDR3 plus reference TRBV25-1 and TRBJ2-2, the full variable domain is EADIYQTPRYLVIGTGKKITLECSQTMGHDKMYWYQQDPGMELHLIHYSYGVNSTEKGDLSSESTVSRIRTEHFPLTLESARPSHTSQYLCTSSPRQNTGELFFGEGSRLTVL.